Below are 21 T cell receptor beta chains sequenced from a single sample in a study of T-cell memory formation after mild COVID-19. Each CDR3 protein is one row after TCRdb ran MiXCR on the 5' RACE reads. Seen here are 540,000 or so distinct CDR3 sequences, approximately 20% observed once, and the top ten hold under 15%. Sequences were obtained from PBMCs or a T cell subset sorted from them (not recorded which). These receptors all stem from an adult woman who had mild COVID-19 (a few samples of this study predate the infection). Cell type and time point are not known.

This clonotype was picked up a small number of times. The chain is built from TRBV29-1 and TRBJ1-1, with D perhaps TRBD1 (6 bases). Germline V gene sequence: CDR1 SQVTM, CDR2 ANQGSEA. Trimming took off 4 bases at V and 0 bases at J, with 9 bases between the two ends. The CDR3 loop spans 13 amino acids. CDR3 nucleotide sequence: TGCAGCGTTGGGGGGCGGATGAACACTGAAGCTTTCTTT. The encoded protein is CSVGGRMNTEAFF.

A word on this clonotype: A much larger clonotype is one base distant, so this may be a read error. V and J are TRBV27 and TRBJ2-7; D is unclear. The DNA end is a closer match to TRBJ2-5, so the J assignment may be wrong. The germline CDR1 and CDR2 sequences are MNHEY and SMNVEV (reference sequence). The CDR3 runs 12 residues. The CDR3 loop is CASSLPGQTQYF. In DNA, the CDR3 is TGTGCCAGCAGTTTACCAGGACAGACCCAGTACTTC.

This clonotype was observed a handful of times. The chain carries TRBV30 and TRBJ1-1; D is unclear. The germline CDR1 and CDR2 sequences are GTSNPN and SVGIG (reference sequence). CDR3 length: 12 amino acids. The V end was cut by 2 bases, the J end by 4 bases, with 8 bases between. The DNA of the CDR3 is TGTGCCTGGAGTCCAGTGGGCACTGAAGCTTTCTTT. Its translation: CAWSPVGTEAFF.

The rearrangement links TRBV5-1 to TRBJ1-1; the match to TRBD1 covers 7 bases. After removal of 0 bases from V and 7 bases from J, the junction contained 9 bases not matched to a gene. The CDR3 has 15 amino acids. Germline V CDR1 and CDR2: SGHRS, YFSETQ. CDR3 coding DNA: TGCGCCAGCAGCTTGGCTCCCGCCAGGGGGGTTGAAGCTTTCTTT. It codes for CASSLAPARGVEAFF.

The chain employs TRBV11-3 and TRBJ2-2; 7 bases are shared with TRBD1. Germline lookup yields CDR1 SGHNT and CDR2 YENEEA. This CDR3 has 16 amino acids. Germline trimming cut 5 bases from V and 4 bases from J; bases unmatched to any gene: 10. CDR3 loop: CASSHATGKGTGELFF. CDR3 bases: TGTGCCAGCAGCCACGCGACAGGGAAGGGCACCGGGGAGCTGTTTTTT.

The rearrangement links TRBV4-1 to TRBJ2-7; D gene uncertain. Germline loops: CDR1 MGHRA, CDR2 YSYEKL. V was clipped by 0 bases and J by 1 base, with 7 bases between them. The CDR3 consists of 14 residues. DNA of the CDR3: TGCGCCAGCAGCCAAGAATCGCTTTCCTACGAGCAGTACTTC. It is translated as CASSQESLSYEQYF.

J is TRBJ2-3 and V is TRBV6-4; tentatively, D is TRBD1 or TRBD2 (5 bases each). Germline assignment: CDR1 MRHNA and CDR2 SNTAGT. V dropped 4 bases and J dropped 5 bases, with 16 bases sitting between them. CDR3 length equals 15 residues. The CDR3 region has the DNA TGTGCCAGCAGTGGGGACGGTTACGGCATAGATACGCAGTATTTT. This codes for CASSGDGYGIDTQYF.

The CDR3, as DNA: TGTGCCAGCAGCAAGCTACAGGGCCTCTCCTACAATGAGCAGTTCTTC. Its protein product is CASSKLQGLSYNEQFF. The rearrangement links TRBV11-3 to TRBJ2-1; possible D gene TRBD1, 6 bases. V was pared by 5 bases and J by 0 bases, with 14 bases between. CDR1 and CDR2 (germline): SGHNT, YENEEA. The CDR3 sequence is 16 residues long.

The chain employs TRBV20-1 and TRBJ2-5, with D perhaps being TRBD1 or TRBD2 (7 bases each). V was shortened by 1 base and J by 2 bases, with 14 bases between the two germline ends. The CDR3 length is 15 residues. In germline, CDR1 is DFQATT, CDR2 SNEGSKA (reference sequence). Written as DNA, the CDR3 is TGCAGTGCTAGAGTGGGAGGGGGCGGTCAAGAGACCCAGTACTTC. This encodes CSARVGGGGQETQYF.

The rearrangement uses TRBV5-1 and TRBJ1-6; D remains unclear. Trimming shortened V by 0 bases and J by 8 bases, and 12 bases separated the two germline ends. The CDR3 consists of 15 residues. CDR1 and CDR2 from the germline V gene are SGHRS and YFSETQ. CDR3 bases: TGCGCCAGCAGCTTGGGTGCAGCCCACGATTCACCCCTCCACTTT. Amino acid sequence: CASSLGAAHDSPLHF.

CDR3 DNA sequence: TGTGCCAGCGTTCTCCTCCGGGACCGAAGAAACTATGGCTACACCTTC. It is translated as CASVLLRDRRNYGYTF. This chain links TRBV2 with TRBJ1-2; weak D call: TRBD1 (5 bases). Between the trimmed V and J ends, which lost 8 bases and 2 bases, there was a span of 21 bases. CDR3 length: 16 amino acids. CDR1 and CDR2 from the germline V gene are SNHLY and FYNNEI. The variable domain in full, completed from reference TRBV2 and TRBJ1-2, reads EPEVTQTPSHQVTQMGQEVILRCVPISNHLYFYWYRQILGQKVEFLVSFYNNEISEKSEIFDDQFSVERPDGSNFTLKIRSTKLEDSAMYFCASVLLRDRRNYGYTFGSGTRLTVV.

A few counts support this clonotype. The V gene is TRBV9, the J gene TRBJ2-5, with D tentatively TRBD2 (6 bases). Germline CDR1 and CDR2: SGDLS and YYNGEE. Trimming left V 3 bases short and J 4 bases short, with 13 bases between. The CDR3 is 14 amino acids. CDR3 amino acids: CASSGGGPGETQYF. The CDR3 DNA reads as TGTGCCAGCAGCGGTGGAGGGCCGGGAGAGACCCAGTACTTC.

In its sample, this clonotype was seen once. This chain links TRBV20-1 with TRBJ1-6; unclear D gene. CDR1 DFQATT and CDR2 SNEGSKA come from the germline V gene (reference sequence). V was shortened by 0 bases and J by 5 bases, with 11 bases between the two germline ends. There are 15 residues in the CDR3. The CDR3 reads CSARDWTGHNSPLHF. For the CDR3, the DNA is TGCAGTGCTAGAGATTGGACTGGCCATAATTCACCCCTCCACTTT.

This clonotype has at least ten counts. The chain combines TRBV6-6 with TRBJ2-3; either TRBD1 or TRBD2 may fit D (5 bases each). The CDR3 extends over 14 amino acids. V was cut by 0 bases and J by 5 bases, with 9 bases left in between. CDR1 and CDR2 from the germline V gene are MNHNY and SVGAGI (reference sequence). CDR3: CASSYSGAGDTQYF. For the CDR3, the DNA is TGTGCCAGCAGTTACTCAGGGGCGGGAGATACGCAGTATTTT.

This chain joins TRBV15 and TRBJ1-1; D remains unclear. Germline assignment: CDR1 LNHNV and CDR2 YYDKDF (reference sequence). CDR3 length equals 15 residues. V was cut by 5 bases and J by 4 bases, with 17 bases left in between. The CDR3 DNA follows: TGTGCCACCAGCGCGAGCCCAGGTCGTGGCACTGAAGCTTTCTTT. It yields the protein CATSASPGRGTEAFF.

The rearrangement uses TRBV12-3 or TRBV12-4 and TRBJ1-6; the D gene is possibly TRBD1 (6 bases). V was shortened by 5 bases and J by 4 bases, with 12 bases between the two germline ends. The CDR3 covers 15 residues. This CDR3 reads CASSHGQTYNSPLHF. CDR3 bases: TGTGCCAGCAGTCATGGACAGACTTATAATTCACCCCTCCACTTT.

The CDR3 loop reads CASSHPPSGANVLTF. The DNA of the CDR3 is TGTGCCAGCAGTCATCCTCCCTCTGGGGCCAACGTCCTGACTTTC. This rearrangement joins TRBV12-3 or TRBV12-4 to TRBJ2-6; D unresolved. The CDR3 loop spans 15 amino acids. Trimming took off 5 bases at V and 0 bases at J, with 8 bases between the two ends.

The sample holds one count of this clonotype. The J gene is TRBJ1-5, the V gene TRBV19; TRBD1 might be the D (5 bases). This CDR3 contains 16 residues. V gave up 0 bases and J gave up 9 bases, with 18 bases separating them. Germline-derived CDR1 and CDR2 are LNHDA and SQIVND (reference sequence). DNA of the CDR3: TGTGCCAGTAGTATAGATGGCGCGGGGCTGGTTGGGCCCCAGCATTTT. Residues: CASSIDGAGLVGPQHF.

The chain has TRBV2 and TRBJ2-2; TRBD1 might be the D (6 bases). This CDR3 region has 16 residues. The germline V gene encodes CDR1 SNHLY and CDR2 FYNNEI. Trimming stripped 7 bases from V and 4 bases from J, with 19 bases between. This CDR3 reads CASTPEALDSTGELFF. DNA for the CDR3: TGTGCCAGCACCCCTGAAGCGTTGGACAGCACCGGGGAGCTGTTTTTT.

This sequence joins TRBV7-9 and TRBJ2-5; D may be TRBD1 or TRBD2 (6 bases each). V lost 1 base to trimming and J lost 4 bases, with 16 bases between them. The CDR3 consists of 16 residues. Germline V CDR1 and CDR2: SEHNR, FQNEAQ (reference sequence). For the CDR3, the DNA is TGTGCCAGCAGCTTAGATCCGGGGGCGATTTTAGAGACCCAGTACTTC. It codes for CASSLDPGAILETQYF.

This clonotype occurred a few times. The V call is TRBV29-1, the J call TRBJ1-2, with TRBD1 matching 7 bases. This CDR3 is built from 14 residues. The germline gives CDR1 SQVTM, CDR2 ANQGSEA. The DNA of the CDR3 is TGCGCCGAAAGGACAGGAGACCCTAACTATGGCTACACCTTC. Its translation: CAERTGDPNYGYTF. The whole variable domain, remainder taken from reference TRBV29-1 and TRBJ1-2, is SAVISQKPSRDICQRGTSLTIQCQVDSQVTMMFWYRQQPGQSLTLIATANQGSEATYESGFVIDKFPISRPNLTFSTLTVSNMSPEDSSIYLCAERTGDPNYGYTFGSGTRLTVV.